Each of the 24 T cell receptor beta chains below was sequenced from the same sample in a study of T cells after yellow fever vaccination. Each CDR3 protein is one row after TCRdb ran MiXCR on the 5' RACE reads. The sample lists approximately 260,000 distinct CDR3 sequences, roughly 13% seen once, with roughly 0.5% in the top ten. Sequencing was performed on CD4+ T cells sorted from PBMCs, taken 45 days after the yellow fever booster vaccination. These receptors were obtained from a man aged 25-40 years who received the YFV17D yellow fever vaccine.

CDR3 bases: TGCGCCAGCAGCTTATACGACGGTAGCTCCTACAATGAGCAGTTCTTC. It specifies CASSLYDGSSYNEQFF. This chain uses TRBV5-1 with TRBJ2-1; unclear D gene. Trimming removed 2 bases from V and 0 bases from J, with 12 bases in between. CDR1 is SGHRS, CDR2 YFSETQ, per germline. This CDR3 comprises 16 residues.

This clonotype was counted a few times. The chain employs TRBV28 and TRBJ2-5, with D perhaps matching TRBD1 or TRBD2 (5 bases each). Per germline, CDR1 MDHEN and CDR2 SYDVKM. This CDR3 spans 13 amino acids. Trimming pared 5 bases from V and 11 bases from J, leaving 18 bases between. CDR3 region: CASSANLRDGQYF. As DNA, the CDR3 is TGTGCCAGCAGTGCTAACCTCCGGGACGGACAGTACTTC. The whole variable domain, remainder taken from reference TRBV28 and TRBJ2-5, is DVKVTQSSRYLVKRTGEKVFLECVQDMDHENMFWYRQDPGLGLRLIYFSYDVKMKEKGDIPEGYSVSREKKERFSLILESASTNQTSMYLCASSANLRDGQYFGPGTRLLVL.

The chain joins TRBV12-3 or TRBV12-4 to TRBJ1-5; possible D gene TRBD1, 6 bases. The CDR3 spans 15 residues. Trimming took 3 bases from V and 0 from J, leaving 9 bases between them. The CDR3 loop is CASSLDSYSNQPQHF. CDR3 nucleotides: TGTGCCAGCAGTTTGGACAGCTATAGCAATCAGCCCCAGCATTTT.

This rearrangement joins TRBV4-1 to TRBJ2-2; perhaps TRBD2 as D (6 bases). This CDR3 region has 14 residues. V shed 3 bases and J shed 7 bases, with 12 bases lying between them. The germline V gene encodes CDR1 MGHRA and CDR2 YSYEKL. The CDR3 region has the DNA TGCGCCAGCAGCCACTTCCCGGGAGTCGGGGAGCTGTTTTTT. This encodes CASSHFPGVGELFF.

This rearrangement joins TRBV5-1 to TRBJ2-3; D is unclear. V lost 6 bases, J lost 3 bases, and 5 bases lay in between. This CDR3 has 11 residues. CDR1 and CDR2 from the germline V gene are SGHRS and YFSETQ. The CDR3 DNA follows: TGCGCCAGCACCCAGACAGATACGCAGTATTTT. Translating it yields CASTQTDTQYF.

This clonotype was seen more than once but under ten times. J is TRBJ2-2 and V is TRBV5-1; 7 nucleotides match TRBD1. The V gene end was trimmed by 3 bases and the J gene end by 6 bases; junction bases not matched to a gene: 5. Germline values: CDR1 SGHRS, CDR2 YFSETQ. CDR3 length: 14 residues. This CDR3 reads CASSSTGASGELFF. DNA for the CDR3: TGCGCCAGCAGCTCCACAGGGGCTTCCGGGGAGCTGTTTTTT.

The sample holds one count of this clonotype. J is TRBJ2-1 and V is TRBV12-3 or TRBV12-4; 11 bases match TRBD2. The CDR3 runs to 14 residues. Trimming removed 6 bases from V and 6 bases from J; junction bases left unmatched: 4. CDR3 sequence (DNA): TGTGCCAGCAGAGTAGCGGGAGGGGGCAATGAGCAGTTCTTC. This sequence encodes CASRVAGGGNEQFF.

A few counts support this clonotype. The CDR3 nucleotides are TGTGCCAGCAGCCGAGTAGGGGACTCCTACAATGAGCAGTTCTTC. The encoded protein is CASSRVGDSYNEQFF. The genes are TRBV7-2 and TRBJ2-1, with D possibly TRBD1 on 5 matching bases. The CDR3 is 15 residues long. V lost 5 bases, J lost 0 bases, and 11 bases lay in between. The germline gives CDR1 SGHTA, CDR2 FQGNSA.

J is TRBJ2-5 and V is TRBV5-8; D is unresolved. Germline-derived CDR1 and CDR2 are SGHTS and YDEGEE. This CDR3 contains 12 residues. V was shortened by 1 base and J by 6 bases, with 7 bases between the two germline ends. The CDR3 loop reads CASSLYEKTQYF. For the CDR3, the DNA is TGTGCCAGCAGCTTGTACGAGAAGACCCAGTACTTC.

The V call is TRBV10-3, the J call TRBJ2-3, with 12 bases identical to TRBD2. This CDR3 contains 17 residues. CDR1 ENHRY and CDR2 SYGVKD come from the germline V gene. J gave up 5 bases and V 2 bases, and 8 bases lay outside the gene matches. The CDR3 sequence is CAISERTSGTRRDTQYF. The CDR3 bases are TGTGCCATCAGTGAGCGGACTAGCGGGACTAGACGAGATACGCAGTATTTT.

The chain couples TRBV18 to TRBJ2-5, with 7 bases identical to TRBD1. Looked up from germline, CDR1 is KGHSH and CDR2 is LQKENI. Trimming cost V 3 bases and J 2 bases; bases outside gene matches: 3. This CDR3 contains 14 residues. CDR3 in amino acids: CASSPPGQQETQYF. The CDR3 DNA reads TGTGCCAGCTCACCGCCGGGACAGCAAGAGACCCAGTACTTC.

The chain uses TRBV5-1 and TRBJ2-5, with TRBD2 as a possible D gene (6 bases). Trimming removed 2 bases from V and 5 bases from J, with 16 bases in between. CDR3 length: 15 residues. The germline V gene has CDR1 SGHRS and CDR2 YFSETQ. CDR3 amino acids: CASSFSRVGRETQYF. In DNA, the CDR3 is TGCGCCAGCAGCTTCTCCCGAGTGGGGAGGGAGACCCAGTACTTC. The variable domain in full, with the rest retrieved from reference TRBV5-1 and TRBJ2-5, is KAGVTQTPRYLIKTRGQQVTLSCSPISGHRSVSWYQQTPGQGLQFLFEYFSETQRNKGNFPGRFSGRQFSNSRSEMNVSTLELGDSALYLCASSFSRVGRETQYFGPGTRLLVL.

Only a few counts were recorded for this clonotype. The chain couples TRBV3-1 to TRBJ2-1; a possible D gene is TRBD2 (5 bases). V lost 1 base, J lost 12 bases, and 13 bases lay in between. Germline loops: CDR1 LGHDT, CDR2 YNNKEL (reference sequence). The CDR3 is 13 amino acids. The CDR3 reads CASSQGELEGQFF. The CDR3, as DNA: TGTGCCAGCAGCCAAGGGGAGTTGGAAGGGCAGTTCTTC.

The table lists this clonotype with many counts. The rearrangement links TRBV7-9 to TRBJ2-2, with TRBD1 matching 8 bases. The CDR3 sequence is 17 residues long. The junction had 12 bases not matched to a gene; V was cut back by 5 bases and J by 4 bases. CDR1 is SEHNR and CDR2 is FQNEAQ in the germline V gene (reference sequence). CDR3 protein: CASSPPGQARGTGELFF. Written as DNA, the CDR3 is TGTGCCAGCAGCCCCCCGGGACAGGCGCGCGGCACCGGGGAGCTGTTTTTT. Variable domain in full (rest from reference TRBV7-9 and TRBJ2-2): DTGVSQNPRHKITKRGQNVTFRCDPISEHNRLYWYRQTLGQGPEFLTYFQNEAQLEKSRLLSDRFSAERPKGSFSTLEIQRTEQGDSAMYLCASSPPGQARGTGELFFGEGSRLTVL.

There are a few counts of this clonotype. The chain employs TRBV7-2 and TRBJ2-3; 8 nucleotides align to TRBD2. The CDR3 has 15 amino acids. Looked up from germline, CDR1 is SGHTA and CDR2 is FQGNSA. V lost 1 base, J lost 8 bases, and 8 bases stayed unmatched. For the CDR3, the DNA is TGTGCCAGCAGCTTAGGAGCGGGAGTGTTTACTACGCAGTATTTT. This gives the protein CASSLGAGVFTTQYF.

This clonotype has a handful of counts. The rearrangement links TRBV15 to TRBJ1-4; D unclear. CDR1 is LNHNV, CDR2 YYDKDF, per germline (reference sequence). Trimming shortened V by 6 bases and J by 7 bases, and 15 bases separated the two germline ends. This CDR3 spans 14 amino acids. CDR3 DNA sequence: TGTGCCACCAGTTTAGACCTGAAGAGTGAAAAACTGTTTTTT. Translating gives CATSLDLKSEKLFF.

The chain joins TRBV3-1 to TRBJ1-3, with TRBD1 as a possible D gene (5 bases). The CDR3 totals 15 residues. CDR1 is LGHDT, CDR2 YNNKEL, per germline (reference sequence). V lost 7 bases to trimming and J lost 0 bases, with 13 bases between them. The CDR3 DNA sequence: TGTGCCAGCACCTTTAGACAGTACTCTGGAAACACCATATATTTT. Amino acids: CASTFRQYSGNTIYF.

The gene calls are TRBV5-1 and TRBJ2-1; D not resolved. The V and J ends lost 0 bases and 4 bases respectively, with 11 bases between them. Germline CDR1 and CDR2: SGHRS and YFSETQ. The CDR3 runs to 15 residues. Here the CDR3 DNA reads TGCGCCAGCAGCTTGGCAGTAGGCCCTTACAATGAGCAGTTCTTC. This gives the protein CASSLAVGPYNEQFF.

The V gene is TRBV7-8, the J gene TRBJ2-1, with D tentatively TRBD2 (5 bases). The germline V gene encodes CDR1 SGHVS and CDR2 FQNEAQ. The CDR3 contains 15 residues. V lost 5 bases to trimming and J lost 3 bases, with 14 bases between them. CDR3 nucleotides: TGTGCCAGCAGCCCCCAAAGCGGAAACTACAATGAGCAGTTCTTC. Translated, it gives CASSPQSGNYNEQFF.

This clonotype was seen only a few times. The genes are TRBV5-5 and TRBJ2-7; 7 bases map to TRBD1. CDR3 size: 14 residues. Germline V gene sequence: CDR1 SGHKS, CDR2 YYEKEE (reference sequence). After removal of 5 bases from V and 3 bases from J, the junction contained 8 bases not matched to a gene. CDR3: CASSFGTVGYEQYF. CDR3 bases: TGTGCCAGCAGTTTCGGGACAGTAGGCTACGAGCAGTACTTC.

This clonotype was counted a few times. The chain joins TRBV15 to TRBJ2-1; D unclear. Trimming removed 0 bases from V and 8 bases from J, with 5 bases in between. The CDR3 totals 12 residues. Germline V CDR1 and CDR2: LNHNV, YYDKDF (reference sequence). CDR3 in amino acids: CATSREVYEQFF. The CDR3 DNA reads TGTGCCACCAGCAGAGAGGTATATGAGCAGTTCTTC.

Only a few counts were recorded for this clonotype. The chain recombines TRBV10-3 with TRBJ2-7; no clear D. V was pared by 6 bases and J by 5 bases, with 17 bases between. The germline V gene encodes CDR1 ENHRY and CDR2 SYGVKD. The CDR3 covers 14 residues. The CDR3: CAISGRLNANEQYF. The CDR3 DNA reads TGTGCCATCAGCGGAAGGCTAAATGCGAACGAGCAGTACTTC.

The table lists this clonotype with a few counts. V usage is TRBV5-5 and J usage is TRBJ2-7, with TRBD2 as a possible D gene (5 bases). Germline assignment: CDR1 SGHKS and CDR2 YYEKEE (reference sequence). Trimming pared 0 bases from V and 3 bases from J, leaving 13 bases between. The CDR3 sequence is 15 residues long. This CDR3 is CASSLVLGVGYEQYF. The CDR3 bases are TGTGCCAGCAGCTTGGTCCTGGGAGTCGGCTACGAGCAGTACTTC.

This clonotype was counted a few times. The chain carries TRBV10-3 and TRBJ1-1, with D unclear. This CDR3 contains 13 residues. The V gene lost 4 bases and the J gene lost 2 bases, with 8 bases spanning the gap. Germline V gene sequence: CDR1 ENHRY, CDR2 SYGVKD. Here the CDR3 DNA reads TGTGCCATCAGTGCGCAGGAAAACACTGAAGCTTTCTTT. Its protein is CAISAQENTEAFF.